This TCR beta chain appears in the sequencing data of a study of blood T cell repertoires in COVID-19. Study as a whole: PBMCs, B-cell-depleted T cells, or T cells were the source of the cDNA or gDNA that made up the material.

This clone was detected only once. V lost 10 bases to trimming and J lost 4 bases; unmatched junction nucleotides: 3. Germline V gives CDR1 MDHEN, CDR2 SYDVKM. The length of the CDR3 is 12 residues. As originally analysed: Quantification of nucleated cells was approximated via reference gene primer amplification. Assay: immunoSEQ multiplex PCR; the TCRdb copy retains only in-frame clones and omits some. Clone size and V and J calls were adopted from that table, with D and trimming inferred from the DNA. The sample consists of over 25,000 clones, under 95% of them appearing once. The chain combines TRBV28 with TRBJ2-1; 8 bases align to TRBD1. The sequence derives from a man over 45 with active COVID-19. The sample comprised peripheral blood. CDR3 sequence: CATRGPYNEQFF. CDR3 nucleotide sequence: TGTGCCACCAGGGGGCCTTACAATGAGCAGTTCTTC. The full variable domain, in which reference TRBV28 and TRBJ2-1 provide the parts outside the CDR3, is DVKVTQSSRYLVKRTGEKVFLECVQDMDHENMFWYRQDPGLGLRLIYFSYDVKMKEKGDIPEGYSVSREKKERFSLILESASTNQTSMYLCATRGPYNEQFFGPGTRLTVL.